Following are 21 T cell receptor beta chains from one sample sequenced in a study of brain T cells in children with intractable seizures. Clones were sequenced by immunoSEQ multiplex PCR, and TCRdb holds only the in-frame ones, with some missing. The table lists 65,000 to 85,000 clones, about 92% of them singletons. Sequencing used peripheral blood, obtained at surgery. These receptors all come from a boy in the first two years of life with tuberous sclerosis and intractable seizures.

V is TRBV5-1 and J is TRBJ2-7, with 8 bases lining up with TRBD1. Germline V gives CDR1 SGHRS, CDR2 YFSETQ. This CDR3 spans 13 amino acids. V trimming: 1 base; J trimming: 3 bases; junction bases outside the gene matches: 0. The CDR3 DNA follows: TGCGCCAGCAGCTTGACAGGGGGCTACGAGCAGTACTTC. Its translation is CASSLTGGYEQYF.

The gene calls are TRBV12-3 or TRBV12-4 and TRBJ2-1; D not certain. The CDR3 is 13 amino acids. The V end lost 6 bases, the J end lost 8 bases, and 14 bases lay between the germline ends. The CDR3 protein is CASSHTVGHEQFF. The CDR3 DNA sequence: TGTGCCAGCAGCCATACCGTAGGGCATGAGCAGTTCTTC.

V usage is TRBV10-3 and J usage is TRBJ1-2, with D unresolved. Germline CDR1 and CDR2: ENHRY and SYGVKD. The V end lost 4 bases, the J end lost 4 bases, and 10 bases lay between the germline ends. There are 13 residues in the CDR3. The CDR3 spells CAISGGDPYGYTF. CDR3 DNA: TGTGCCATCAGTGGCGGGGATCCCTATGGCTACACCTTC.

The rearrangement joins TRBV27 to TRBJ1-1, with D perhaps TRBD1 (6 bases). V lost 2 bases to trimming and J lost 4 bases, with 11 bases between them. Germline V lookup: CDR1 MNHEY, CDR2 SMNVEV (reference sequence). CDR3 size: 14 residues. The CDR3 here is CASSLGGISTEAFF. CDR3 in DNA: TGTGCCAGCAGTTTAGGGGGCATTTCCACTGAAGCTTTCTTT.

The chain links TRBV7-2 to TRBJ2-7, with 9 positions matching TRBD1. V lost 5 bases and J lost 5; bases outside the gene matches: 7. Germline CDR1 and CDR2: SGHTA and FQGNSA. The CDR3 has 14 residues. The DNA for the CDR3 is TGTGCCAGCAGCGCGGACAGGGGCCCCCACGAGCAGTACTTC. Protein product: CASSADRGPHEQYF.

This clone was counted a few times. The V gene is TRBV2, the J gene TRBJ1-5; D might be TRBD1 (6 bases). This CDR3 spans 13 amino acids. V gave up 10 bases and J gave up 7 bases, with 17 bases separating them. Germline V gene lookup returns CDR1 SNHLY and CDR2 FYNNEI. The CDR3 is CATGRGVQQPQHF. CDR3 coding DNA: TGTGCCACCGGGAGGGGGGTACAACAGCCCCAGCATTTT.

The genes are TRBV5-3 and TRBJ2-1, with D tentatively TRBD1 (6 bases). TRBV5-3 is given ORF status, its function remaining uncertain. The germline V and J ends were trimmed by 0 bases and 1 base, with 14 bases remaining between them. The CDR3 has 17 residues. For the CDR3, the DNA is TGTGCCAGAAGCTTGGTTGGACAGCGAACTTCCTACAATGAGCAGTTCTTC. Protein: CARSLVGQRTSYNEQFF.

The genes are TRBV30 and TRBJ2-7; a possible D gene is TRBD2 (6 bases). Germline-derived CDR1 and CDR2 are GTSNPN and SVGIG (reference sequence). This CDR3 is 13 amino acids long. The V and J ends lost 4 bases and 3 bases respectively, with 13 bases between them. CDR3 DNA: TGTGCCTGGACCCCGAAGGGACTCTACGAGCAGTACTTC. Its protein is CAWTPKGLYEQYF. Complete variable domain (other parts from reference TRBV30 and TRBJ2-7): SQTIHQWPATLVQPVGSPLSLECTVEGTSNPNLYWYRQAAGRGLQLLFYSVGIGQISSEVPQNLSASRPQDRQFILSSKKLLLSDSGFYLCAWTPKGLYEQYFGPGTRLTVT.

This chain links TRBV30 with TRBJ1-3, with 10 bases fitting TRBD1. Germline CDR1 GTSNPN, CDR2 SVGIG (reference sequence). The CDR3 runs to 15 residues. V was pared by 4 bases and J by 6 bases, with 9 bases of the junction left unmatched. CDR3 protein: CAWTTGTGDKNTIYF. The CDR3 coding sequence is TGTGCCTGGACGACGGGGACAGGGGATAAAAACACCATATATTTT. The variable domain in full, completed from reference TRBV30 and TRBJ1-3, reads SQTIHQWPATLVQPVGSPLSLECTVEGTSNPNLYWYRQAAGRGLQLLFYSVGIGQISSEVPQNLSASRPQDRQFILSSKKLLLSDSGFYLCAWTTGTGDKNTIYFGEGSWLTVV.

The chain carries TRBV5-4 and TRBJ2-5; D ambiguous. V lost 0 bases, J lost 4 bases, and 10 bases lay in between. The germline V gene encodes CDR1 SGHNT and CDR2 YYREEE (reference sequence). The CDR3 loop spans 14 amino acids. The CDR3 sequence: CASSLEVFVETQYF. The CDR3 DNA reads TGTGCCAGCAGCTTGGAGGTTTTTGTAGAGACCCAGTACTTC. Based on the CDR3 plus reference TRBV5-4 and TRBJ2-5, the full variable domain is ETGVTQSPTHLIKTRGQQVTLRCSSQSGHNTVSWYQQALGQGPQFIFQYYREEENGRGNFPPRFSGLQFPNYSSELNVNALELDDSALYLCASSLEVFVETQYFGPGTRLLVL.

This clone came up a few times. This chain uses TRBV12-3 or TRBV12-4 with TRBJ2-7; D gene ambiguous. The CDR3 is made up of 12 amino acids. Trimming removed 8 bases from V and 1 base from J, with 9 bases in between. CDR3 bases: TGTGCCAGCTCAGGACCTTCCTACGAGCAGTACTTC. Protein product: CASSGPSYEQYF.

V gene TRBV18 combines with J gene TRBJ1-2; D unresolved. The CDR3 covers 14 residues. V lost 2 bases to trimming and J lost 8 bases, with 15 bases between them. CDR1 KGHSH and CDR2 LQKENI come from the germline V gene. CDR3 loop: CASSPSRRVRGYTF. The CDR3 DNA follows: TGTGCCAGCTCACCATCGAGAAGGGTACGAGGCTACACCTTC.

The V gene is TRBV6-5, the J gene TRBJ2-1; possibly TRBD1 for D (6 bases). The germline gives CDR1 MNHEY, CDR2 SVGAGI. The CDR3 covers 13 residues. Trimming pared 8 bases from V and 6 bases from J, leaving 14 bases between. The CDR3 bases are TGTGCCAGCGAACCACCCAGGGGCAATGAGCAGTTCTTC. Translated, it gives CASEPPRGNEQFF.

The V call is TRBV2, the J call TRBJ2-7; D is possibly TRBD1 (5 bases). The CDR3 totals 14 residues. Germline lookup yields CDR1 SNHLY and CDR2 FYNNEI. The V and J ends lost 7 bases and 2 bases respectively, with 15 bases between them. This chain's CDR3 is CASTVEQGTYEQYF. The CDR3, as DNA: TGTGCCAGCACCGTTGAGCAGGGAACCTACGAGCAGTACTTC.

The CDR3 DNA sequence: TGTGCCAGCAGCTTAGACCTAGCGGGTCTAGGATCCTACAATGAGCAGTTCTTC. Encoded protein: CASSLDLAGLGSYNEQFF. This chain connects TRBV7-2 to TRBJ2-1; 8 bases map to TRBD2. CDR1 and CDR2 (germline): SGHTA, FQGNSA. The CDR3 is 18 residues long. V lost 1 base, J lost 1 base, and 9 bases stayed unmatched.

The chain uses TRBV19 and TRBJ2-3, with 9 nucleotides matching TRBD1. The CDR3 runs 15 residues. Germline assignment: CDR1 LNHDA and CDR2 SQIVND (reference sequence). The V segment lost 1 base and the J segment 1 base; nucleotides outside the gene matches: 0. The CDR3 protein is CASSIGTGGTDTQYF. CDR3 coding DNA: TGTGCCAGTAGTATAGGGACAGGGGGCACAGATACGCAGTATTTT.

The V and J genes are TRBV3-1 (or the pseudogene TRBV3-2) and TRBJ1-2; TRBD1 might be the D (6 bases). Germline V gene data show CDR1 as LGHDT and CDR2 as YNNKEL (reference sequence). This CDR3 is 17 amino acids long. Deletions cut 1 base from V and 4 bases from J, with 19 bases between. CDR3 protein: CASSQVYTGGAIYGYTF. The CDR3 bases are TGTGCCAGCAGCCAAGTTTATACGGGGGGGGCGATCTATGGCTACACCTTC.

This chain links TRBV5-1 with TRBJ1-2, with 7 positions matching TRBD1. V lost 0 bases to trimming and J lost 7 bases; unmatched junction nucleotides: 0. The CDR3 length is 12 residues. Germline V gene lookup returns CDR1 SGHRS and CDR2 YFSETQ. CDR3 protein: CASSLAGGGYTF. CDR3 DNA sequence: TGCGCCAGCAGCTTGGCAGGGGGTGGCTACACCTTC.

This rearrangement joins TRBV18 to TRBJ1-1; D is ambiguous. Looked up from germline, CDR1 is KGHSH and CDR2 is LQKENI. The CDR3 is 15 residues long. Trimming cost V 3 bases and J 1 base, with 12 bases left between them. The CDR3 nucleotides are TGTGCCAGCTCACCGGAGAGGGTCTGGAACACTGAAGCTTTCTTT. Amino acids: CASSPERVWNTEAFF.

This sequence joins TRBV30 and TRBJ1-2, with D unresolved. With 5 bases removed from V and 7 bases from J, the gap between germline ends came to 17 bases. Looked up from germline, CDR1 is GTSNPN and CDR2 is SVGIG (reference sequence). This CDR3 has 13 residues. For the CDR3, the DNA is TGTGCCTGGGATGCTGTAAAAATCAGTGGCTACACCTTC. It encodes CAWDAVKISGYTF.

The chain uses TRBV3-1 (or the pseudogene TRBV3-2) and TRBJ2-3; 12 nucleotides align to TRBD2. The CDR3 loop spans 14 amino acids. From germline, CDR1 is LGHDT and CDR2 YNNKEL (reference sequence). The J segment lost 5 bases and the V segment lost 6 bases, leaving 3 bases of the junction unmatched. The CDR3 here is CASRLAGGQDTQYF. As DNA, the CDR3 is TGTGCCAGCAGGCTAGCGGGGGGGCAAGATACGCAGTATTTT.